The present T cell receptor beta chain was sequenced within a study of vaccination effects on CD4 cells after COVID-19. The table lists this clone with a few counts. Its cognate antigen is unknown. Sequencing was performed with immunoSEQ multiplex PCR; in TCRdb, only in-frame clones are kept and a portion is missing. This sample carries approximately 30,000 clones, more than 65% of them seen once, and the ten largest clones take over 20%. In the ViraFEST assay, antigen-specific CD4+ clonotypes were identified by expansion after peptide-pool stimulation. After roughly 11 days in culture, the CD4+ T cells were isolated. Nucleocapsid antibody tests were negative, and the vaccine recipients had no prior SARS-CoV-2 infection. Germline values: CDR1 SGHTS, CDR2 YDEGEE. Trimming removed 4 bases at V and 7 bases at J, with 20 bases between. CDR3 length: 16 residues.

The chain is built from TRBV5-8 and TRBJ2-2; D perhaps matches TRBD2 (6 bases). The receptor comes from a human donor who received a COVID-19 vaccine. The sample consisted of CD4+ T cells from PBMCs cultured with HCoV-NL63 spike peptides, taken before COVID-19 vaccination. The CDR3 nucleotides read TGTGCCAGCAGCAGCAGGTTGCGGGGAACGAACGGGGAGCTGTTTTTT. As protein: CASSSRLRGTNGELFF. Full variable domain (remainder filled in from reference TRBV5-8 and TRBJ2-2): EAGVTQSPTHLIKTRGQQATLRCSPISGHTSVYWYQQALGLGLQFLLWYDEGEERNRGNFPPRFSGRQFPNYSSELNVNALELEDSALYLCASSSRLRGTNGELFFGEGSRLTVL.